Listed here are 23 T cell receptor beta chains from one sample, sequenced in a study of shared clonotypes between healthy human individuals. Clones were read by immunoSEQ multiplex PCR, and TCRdb kept only the in-frame ones, dropping some. In the table there are hundreds of thousands of clones, less than 80% of which are singletons. Sequencing was done on a sample of memory CD4+ T cells sorted from blood. Subset defined: CD45RA-negative fraction. The receptor source for this set is a woman aged 30 to 39 in good health.

This chain links TRBV29-1 with TRBJ2-7; D gene uncertain. This CDR3 region has 12 residues. CDR1 is SQVTM, CDR2 ANQGSEA, per germline. V lost 4 bases and J lost 0, with 7 bases in between. The CDR3 DNA is TGCAGCGTTGCATATAGCTCCTACGAGCAGTACTTC. It encodes CSVAYSSYEQYF.

There are many counts of this clone. The chain recombines TRBV4-1 with TRBJ1-4; D gene ambiguous. This CDR3 is built from 13 residues. Germline lookup yields CDR1 MGHRA and CDR2 YSYEKL. Between the trimmed V and J ends, which lost 4 bases and 5 bases, there was a span of 8 bases. In DNA, the CDR3 is TGCGCCAGCAGCCCTCAGCAGAATGAAAAACTGTTTTTT. Amino acid sequence: CASSPQQNEKLFF.

The V gene is TRBV27, the J gene TRBJ2-1, with 8 bases aligning to TRBD1. CDR1 and CDR2 (germline): MNHEY, SMNVEV (reference sequence). CDR3 length: 15 amino acids. The V segment lost 6 bases and the J segment 1 base; nucleotides outside the gene matches: 5. The CDR3 nucleotides are TGTGCCAGCAGACAGGGGACAGGATCCTACAATGAGCAGTTCTTC. Translated: CASRQGTGSYNEQFF.

The chain links TRBV2 to TRBJ2-3, with 7 nucleotides matching TRBD2. This CDR3 comprises 14 residues. V dropped 2 bases and J dropped 5; count of bases not matched to a gene: 4. Per germline, CDR1 SNHLY and CDR2 FYNNEI. The CDR3 loop is CASSELAAGDTQYF. DNA of the CDR3: TGTGCCAGCAGTGAACTAGCGGCAGGAGATACGCAGTATTTT.

This clone was detected a few times. The rearrangement uses TRBV27 and TRBJ2-2; D is ambiguous. Trimming took off 2 bases at V and 4 bases at J, with 11 bases between the two ends. CDR3 size: 15 residues. Germline V gene lookup returns CDR1 MNHEY and CDR2 SMNVEV (reference sequence). The CDR3 DNA is TGTGCCAGCAGTTTAGAACGAGGTCGCACCGGGGAGCTGTTTTTT. Its translation is CASSLERGRTGELFF.

The V call is TRBV7-8, the J call TRBJ2-2, with unresolved D. Deletions cut 8 bases from V and 5 bases from J, with 18 bases between. CDR1 is SGHVS and CDR2 is FQNEAQ in the germline V gene. The CDR3 is made up of 15 amino acids. Here the CDR3 DNA reads TGTGCCAGCGGCAACCGGATAGCTACTACCGGGGAGCTGTTTTTT. This translates into CASGNRIATTGELFF.

This sequence joins TRBV7-9 and TRBJ1-5, with a tentative D call TRBD1 (5 bases). Germline CDR1 reads SEHNR; CDR2 reads FQNEAQ (reference sequence). The CDR3 contains 15 residues. Trimming shortened V by 2 bases and J by 5 bases, and 13 bases separated the two germline ends. CDR3 sequence (DNA): TGTGCCAGCAGCTTATTTCAAGGGGTTGATCAGCCCCAGCATTTT. Encoded protein: CASSLFQGVDQPQHF.

The rearrangement joins TRBV6-4 to TRBJ2-1; maybe TRBD2 (5 bases). V dropped 0 bases and J dropped 8 bases, with 14 bases sitting between them. The CDR3 runs to 15 residues. CDR1 MRHNA and CDR2 SNTAGT come from the germline V gene. As DNA, the CDR3 is TGTGCCAGCAGTGACTCAAGTCCGGGAAGGGATGAGCAGTTCTTC. Translated, it gives CASSDSSPGRDEQFF.

The chain has TRBV5-4 and TRBJ2-3; 13 bases align to TRBD2. The CDR3 totals 15 residues. CDR1 SGHNT and CDR2 YYREEE come from the germline V gene (reference sequence). J gave up 7 bases and V 5 bases, and 7 bases lay outside the gene matches. The CDR3 is CASSFGLAGVNTQYF. The CDR3 DNA reads TGTGCCAGCAGTTTTGGACTAGCGGGAGTGAATACGCAGTATTTT.

The chain recombines TRBV5-1 with TRBJ2-5, with 9 bases that match TRBD1. With 0 bases clipped from V and 7 bases from J, the junction kept 10 bases outside the gene matches. Germline V gene sequence: CDR1 SGHRS, CDR2 YFSETQ. The CDR3 contains 16 residues. In DNA, the CDR3 is TGCGCCAGCAGCTTGGGGGCTACAGGGGGCGGCGGGACCCAGTACTTC. It specifies CASSLGATGGGGTQYF.

The chain couples TRBV19 to TRBJ1-2; D is possibly TRBD1 (5 bases). The CDR3 consists of 14 residues. Trimming stripped 3 bases from V and 3 bases from J, with 11 bases between. Germline V gives CDR1 LNHDA, CDR2 SQIVND (reference sequence). The CDR3 sequence is CASSMVRAHYGYTF. The CDR3 bases are TGTGCCAGTAGTATGGTCAGGGCCCACTATGGCTACACCTTC.

V and J are TRBV7-2 and TRBJ2-4; 9 nucleotides agree with TRBD1. The CDR3 is 16 residues long. The germline V gene encodes CDR1 SGHTA and CDR2 FQGNSA. Unmatched junction bases numbered 13, after V lost 5 bases and J lost 8 bases. The CDR3 DNA reads as TGTGCCAGCAGCAAGTACAGGGGGCAAGACCGGGACATTCAGTACTTC. As protein: CASSKYRGQDRDIQYF.

V usage is TRBV5-4 and J usage is TRBJ1-1; D is possibly TRBD1 (5 bases). This CDR3 region has 16 residues. Trimming shortened V by 1 base and J by 0 bases, and 13 bases separated the two germline ends. CDR1 SGHNT and CDR2 YYREEE come from the germline V gene (reference sequence). The CDR3 DNA reads TGTGCCAGCAGCTTGCTATTTGGGGCGATGAACACTGAAGCTTTCTTT. Translation gives CASSLLFGAMNTEAFF.

V gene TRBV6-4 combines with J gene TRBJ2-1, with 9 bases matching TRBD2. Germline lookup yields CDR1 MRHNA and CDR2 SNTAGT. V lost 0 bases to trimming and J lost 6 bases; unmatched junction nucleotides: 6. CDR3 length: 16 residues. CDR3 protein: CASSDSQRGDSNEQFF. The CDR3 DNA follows: TGTGCCAGCAGTGACTCCCAGCGGGGGGACAGCAATGAGCAGTTCTTC.

This chain's CDR3 is CASSEADRGLVYGYTF. The CDR3 region has the DNA TGTGCCAGCAGTGAAGCGGACAGGGGGCTCGTCTATGGCTACACCTTC. J is TRBJ1-2 and V is TRBV2, with 11 positions matching TRBD1. The V gene's germline CDR1 is SNHLY and CDR2 FYNNEI. The length of the CDR3 is 16 residues. The junction had 4 bases not matched to a gene; V was cut back by 0 bases and J by 4 bases. Combining the CDR3 with reference TRBV2 and TRBJ1-2 gives the whole variable domain EPEVTQTPSHQVTQMGQEVILRCVPISNHLYFYWYRQILGQKVEFLVSFYNNEISEKSEIFDDQFSVERPDGSNFTLKIRSTKLEDSAMYFCASSEADRGLVYGYTFGSGTRLTVV.

This clone was detected only once. The chain employs TRBV10-3 and TRBJ2-1; TRBD2 matches at 9 bases. The ends lost 7 bases at V and 3 bases at J; junction bases unmatched: 7. The CDR3 has 15 amino acids. Germline values: CDR1 ENHRY, CDR2 SYGVKD. The CDR3: CAITTTSGGYNEQFF. CDR3 nucleotides: TGTGCCATCACCACGACTAGCGGAGGCTACAATGAGCAGTTCTTC.

V and J are TRBV5-6 and TRBJ2-1, with 9 bases lining up with TRBD2. Germline V gives CDR1 SGHDT, CDR2 YYEEEE. This CDR3 region has 16 residues. V lost 3 bases and J lost 2; bases outside the gene matches: 6. CDR3: CASSWGLAGPYNEQFF. The CDR3 nucleotides read TGTGCCAGCAGCTGGGGACTAGCCGGCCCCTACAATGAGCAGTTCTTC.

This clone was seen more than once but under ten times. The CDR3 DNA reads as TGTGCCAGCAGCGTAGCTAGCGGGAGGATCACCGGGGAGCTGTTTTTT. Translated: CASSVASGRITGELFF. The rearrangement links TRBV9 to TRBJ2-2; TRBD2 aligns across 11 bases. This CDR3 is built from 16 residues. The germline CDR1 and CDR2 sequences are SGDLS and YYNGEE. After removal of 0 bases from V and 4 bases from J, the junction contained 2 bases not matched to a gene.

The table lists this clone with a few counts. J is TRBJ1-2 and V is TRBV6-1; D unclear. The CDR3 runs 15 residues. CDR1 and CDR2 (germline): MNHNS, SASEGT. Trimming cost V 8 bases and J 4 bases, with 20 bases left between them. The CDR3 region has the DNA TGTGCCAGCGGCCCAGACCCACTCGGTGTCTATGGCTACACCTTC. The encoded protein is CASGPDPLGVYGYTF.

This chain connects TRBV27 to TRBJ1-4, with unresolved D. Germline assignment: CDR1 MNHEY and CDR2 SMNVEV (reference sequence). The CDR3 contains 15 residues. V was shortened by 0 bases and J by 0 bases, with 5 bases between the two germline ends. The CDR3 coding sequence is TGTGCCAGCAGTTTATCTTTTGCAACTAATGAAAAACTGTTTTTT. This sequence encodes CASSLSFATNEKLFF. The whole variable domain, filled in from reference TRBV27 and TRBJ1-4, reads EAQVTQNPRYLITVTGKKLTVTCSQNMNHEYMSWYRQDPGLGLRQIYYSMNVEVTDKGDVPEGYKVSRKEKRNFPLILESPSPNQTSLYFCASSLSFATNEKLFFGSGTQLSVL.

The rearrangement joins TRBV2 to TRBJ2-4; 7 nucleotides align to TRBD1. The CDR3 length is 15 residues. With V trimmed by 6 bases and J by 3 bases, 8 bases remained unmatched. Germline CDR1 reads SNHLY; CDR2 reads FYNNEI. This CDR3 reads CASSNTGVGKNIQYF. The CDR3 DNA is TGTGCCAGCAGCAACACAGGGGTAGGCAAAAACATTCAGTACTTC.

The chain has TRBV6-1 and TRBJ2-7; D gene ambiguous. Germline V gene data show CDR1 as MNHNS and CDR2 as SASEGT. Trimming stripped 4 bases from V and 3 bases from J, with 10 bases between. The CDR3 covers 13 residues. The CDR3 loop is CASSVSTIYEQYF. The CDR3, as DNA: TGTGCCAGCAGTGTTTCGACAATCTACGAGCAGTACTTC.

The V call is TRBV4-1, the J call TRBJ1-5; D remains unclear. This CDR3 has 15 amino acids. In germline, CDR1 is MGHRA, CDR2 YSYEKL. The V end was cut by 4 bases, the J end by 6 bases, with 16 bases between. The CDR3 DNA sequence: TGCGCCAGCAGCCCAGGTGCAGGTTCGGGTCAGCCCCAGCATTTT. Its translation is CASSPGAGSGQPQHF.